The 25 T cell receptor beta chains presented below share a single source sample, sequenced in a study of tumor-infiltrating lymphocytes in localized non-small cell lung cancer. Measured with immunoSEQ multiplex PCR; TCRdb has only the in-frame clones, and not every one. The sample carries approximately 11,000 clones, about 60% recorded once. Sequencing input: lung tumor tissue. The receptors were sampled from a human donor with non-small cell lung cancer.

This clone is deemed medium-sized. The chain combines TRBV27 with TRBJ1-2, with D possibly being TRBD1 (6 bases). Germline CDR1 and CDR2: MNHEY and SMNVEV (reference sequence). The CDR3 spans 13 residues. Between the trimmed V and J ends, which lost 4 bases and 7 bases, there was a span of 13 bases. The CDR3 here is CASSWQGWSGYTF. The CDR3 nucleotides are TGTGCCAGCAGTTGGCAGGGGTGGAGTGGCTACACCTTC.

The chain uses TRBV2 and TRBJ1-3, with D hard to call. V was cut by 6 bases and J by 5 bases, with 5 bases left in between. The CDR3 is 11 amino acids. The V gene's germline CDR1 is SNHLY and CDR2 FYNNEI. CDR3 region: CASRSRNTIYF. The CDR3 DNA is TGTGCCAGCAGATCCAGAAACACCATATATTTT.

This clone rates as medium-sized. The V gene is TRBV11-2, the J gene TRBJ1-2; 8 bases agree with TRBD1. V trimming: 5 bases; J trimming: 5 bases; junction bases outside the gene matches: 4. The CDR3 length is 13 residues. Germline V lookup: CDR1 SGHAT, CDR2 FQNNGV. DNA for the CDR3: TGTGCCAGCAGCCCAGGGACAGGATATGGCTACACCTTC. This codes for CASSPGTGYGYTF.

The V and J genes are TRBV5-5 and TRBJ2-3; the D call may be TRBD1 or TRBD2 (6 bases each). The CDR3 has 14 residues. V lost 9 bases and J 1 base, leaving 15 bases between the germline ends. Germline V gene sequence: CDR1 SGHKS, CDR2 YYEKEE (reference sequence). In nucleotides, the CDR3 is TGTGCCACCCAAGCGAGGGGGGGCACAGATACGCAGTATTTT. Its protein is CATQARGGTDTQYF.

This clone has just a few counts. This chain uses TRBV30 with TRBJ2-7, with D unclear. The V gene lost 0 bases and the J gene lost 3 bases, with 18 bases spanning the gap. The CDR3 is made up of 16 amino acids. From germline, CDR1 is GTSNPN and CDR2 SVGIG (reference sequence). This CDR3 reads CAWSVGASFPIYEQYF. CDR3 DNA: TGTGCCTGGAGTGTAGGTGCGTCCTTTCCTATCTACGAGCAGTACTTC.

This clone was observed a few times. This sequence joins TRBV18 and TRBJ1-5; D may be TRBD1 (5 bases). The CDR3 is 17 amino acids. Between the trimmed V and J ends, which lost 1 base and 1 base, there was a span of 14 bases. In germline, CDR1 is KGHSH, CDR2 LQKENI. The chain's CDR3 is CASSPLARQISNQPQHF. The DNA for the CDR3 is TGTGCCAGCTCACCACTCGCGAGACAGATCAGCAATCAGCCCCAGCATTTT.

DNA of the CDR3: TGTGCCAGCAGCCTCATGGGGGGGGAGACCCAGTACTTC. This encodes CASSLMGGETQYF. V and J are TRBV5-4 and TRBJ2-5, with TRBD2 identical over 7 bases. The CDR3 extends over 13 amino acids. V gave up 4 bases and J gave up 5 bases; unmatched junction bases: 5. Germline CDR1 and CDR2: SGHNT and YYREEE (reference sequence).

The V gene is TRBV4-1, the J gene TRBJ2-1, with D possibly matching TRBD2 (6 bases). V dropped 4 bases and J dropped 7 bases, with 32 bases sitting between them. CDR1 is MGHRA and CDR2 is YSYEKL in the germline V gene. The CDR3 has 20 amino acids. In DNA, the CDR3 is TGCGCCAGCAGCCCCCTAGGTGGAGGGAGCAAGTCCTGGAATTTGAATGAGCAGTTCTTC. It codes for CASSPLGGGSKSWNLNEQFF.

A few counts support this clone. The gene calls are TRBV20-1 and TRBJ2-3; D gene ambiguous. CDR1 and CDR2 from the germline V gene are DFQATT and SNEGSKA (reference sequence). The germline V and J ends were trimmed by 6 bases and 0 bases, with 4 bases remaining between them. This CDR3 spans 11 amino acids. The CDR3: CSALSTDTQYF. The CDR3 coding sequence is TGCAGTGCCCTTAGCACAGATACGCAGTATTTT.

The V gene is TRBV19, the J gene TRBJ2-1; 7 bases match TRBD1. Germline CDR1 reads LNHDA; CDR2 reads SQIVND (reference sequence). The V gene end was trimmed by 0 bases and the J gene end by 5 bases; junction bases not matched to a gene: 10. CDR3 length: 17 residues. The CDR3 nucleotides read TGTGCCAGTAGTATAGATTTTTACAGGGGAAACAACAATGAGCAGTTCTTC. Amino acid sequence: CASSIDFYRGNNNEQFF.

CDR3 loop: CSVAPRVLNTEAFF. CDR3 DNA sequence: TGCAGCGTCGCCCCCAGGGTCTTGAACACTGAAGCTTTCTTT. The rearrangement uses TRBV29-1 and TRBJ1-1, with TRBD1 as a possible D gene (5 bases). The germline V gene encodes CDR1 SQVTM and CDR2 ANQGSEA. The CDR3 is 14 amino acids. The V end was cut by 6 bases, the J end by 0 bases, with 14 bases between.

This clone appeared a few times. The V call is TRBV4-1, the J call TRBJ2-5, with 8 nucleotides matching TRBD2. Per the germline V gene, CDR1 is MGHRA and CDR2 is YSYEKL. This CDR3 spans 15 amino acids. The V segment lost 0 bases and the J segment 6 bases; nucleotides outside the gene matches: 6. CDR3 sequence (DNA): TGCGCCAGCAGCCAAGATCCCGGGGGGGGAAAGACCCAGTACTTC. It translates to CASSQDPGGGKTQYF.

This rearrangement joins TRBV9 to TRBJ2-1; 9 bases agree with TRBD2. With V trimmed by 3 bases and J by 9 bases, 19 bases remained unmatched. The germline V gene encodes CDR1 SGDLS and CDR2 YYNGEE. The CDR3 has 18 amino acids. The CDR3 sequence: CASSEHLGGVAGEAEQFF. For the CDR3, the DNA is TGTGCCAGCAGCGAACACCTAGGGGGGGTAGCGGGGGAGGCTGAGCAGTTCTTC.

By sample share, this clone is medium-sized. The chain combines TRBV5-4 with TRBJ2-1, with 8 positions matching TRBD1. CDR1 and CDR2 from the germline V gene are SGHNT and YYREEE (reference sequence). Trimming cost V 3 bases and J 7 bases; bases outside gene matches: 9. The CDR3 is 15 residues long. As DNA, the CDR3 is TGTGCCAGCAGCTCCCCCGGGACAGGTATTAATGAGCAGTTCTTC. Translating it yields CASSSPGTGINEQFF.

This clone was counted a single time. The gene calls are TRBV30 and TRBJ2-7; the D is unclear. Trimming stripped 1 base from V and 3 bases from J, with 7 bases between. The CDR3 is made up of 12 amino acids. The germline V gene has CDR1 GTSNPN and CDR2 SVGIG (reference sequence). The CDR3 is CAWSGGYYEQYF. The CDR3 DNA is TGTGCCTGGAGTGGCGGTTACTACGAGCAGTACTTC.

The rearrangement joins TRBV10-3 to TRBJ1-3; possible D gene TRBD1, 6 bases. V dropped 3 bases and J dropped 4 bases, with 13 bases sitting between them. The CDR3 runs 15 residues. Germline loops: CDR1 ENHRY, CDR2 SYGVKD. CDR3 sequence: CAISDSQGGGNTIYF. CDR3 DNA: TGTGCCATCAGTGACTCACAGGGAGGGGGAAACACCATATATTTT.

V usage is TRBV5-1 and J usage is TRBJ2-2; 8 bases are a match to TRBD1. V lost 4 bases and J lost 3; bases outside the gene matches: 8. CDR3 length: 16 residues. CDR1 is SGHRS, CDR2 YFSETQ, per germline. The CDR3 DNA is TGCGCCAGCAGCATAGGACAGGGACTTGACACCGGGGAGCTGTTTTTT. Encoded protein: CASSIGQGLDTGELFF.

The DNA for the CDR3 is TGTGCCAGCAGCTGGGGACTAGCGGGGGGGTACAATGAGCAGTTCTTC. Encoded protein: CASSWGLAGGYNEQFF. This rearrangement joins TRBV7-2 to TRBJ2-1; 16 positions match TRBD2. The CDR3 has 16 residues. Losses at the gene ends were 4 bases for V and 4 bases for J; bases not matched to a gene: 1. The germline V gene has CDR1 SGHTA and CDR2 FQGNSA.

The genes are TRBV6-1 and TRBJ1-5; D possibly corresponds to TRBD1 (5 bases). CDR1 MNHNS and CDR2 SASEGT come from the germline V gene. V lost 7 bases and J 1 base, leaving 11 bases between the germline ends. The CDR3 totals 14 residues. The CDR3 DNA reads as TGTGCCAGCAAGACAGCATTGAGCAATCAGCCCCAGCATTTT. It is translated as CASKTALSNQPQHF.

This CDR3 reads CASSLEMNTGELFF. CDR3 nucleotide sequence: TGCGCCAGCAGCTTGGAAATGAACACCGGGGAGCTGTTTTTT. The rearrangement links TRBV5-1 to TRBJ2-2, with D hard to call. Trimming left V 0 bases short and J 1 base short, with 4 bases between. CDR3 size: 14 residues. Germline CDR1 SGHRS, CDR2 YFSETQ.

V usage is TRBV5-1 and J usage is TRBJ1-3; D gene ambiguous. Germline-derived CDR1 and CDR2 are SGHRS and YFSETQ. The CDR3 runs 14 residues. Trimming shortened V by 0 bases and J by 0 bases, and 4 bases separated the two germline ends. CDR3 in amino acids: CASSLDSSGNTIYF. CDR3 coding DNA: TGCGCCAGCAGCTTGGACAGCTCTGGAAACACCATATATTTT.

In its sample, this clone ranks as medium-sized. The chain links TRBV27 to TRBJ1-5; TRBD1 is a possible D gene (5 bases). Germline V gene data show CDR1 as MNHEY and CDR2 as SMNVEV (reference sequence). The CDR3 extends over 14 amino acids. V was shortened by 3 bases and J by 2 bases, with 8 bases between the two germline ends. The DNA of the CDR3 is TGTGCCAGCAGTTTTTCGGGGGGCAATCAGCCCCAGCATTTT. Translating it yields CASSFSGGNQPQHF.

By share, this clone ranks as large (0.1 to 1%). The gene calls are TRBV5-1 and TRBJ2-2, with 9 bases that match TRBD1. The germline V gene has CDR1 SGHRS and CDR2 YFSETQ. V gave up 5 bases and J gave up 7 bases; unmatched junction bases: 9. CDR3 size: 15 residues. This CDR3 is CASSSTQGAIGELFF. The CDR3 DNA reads TGCGCCAGCAGTTCTACACAGGGGGCGATCGGGGAGCTGTTTTTT.

The CDR3, as DNA: TGTGCCAGCAGCTTAGAGCGGGGGTACAATGAGCAGTTCTTC. Encoded protein: CASSLERGYNEQFF. V is TRBV7-9 and J is TRBJ2-1; 8 nucleotides match TRBD2. Trimming at V came to 1 base and at J to 4 bases, leaving 0 bases not matched to a gene. Germline loops: CDR1 SEHNR, CDR2 FQNEAQ (reference sequence). The CDR3 consists of 14 residues.

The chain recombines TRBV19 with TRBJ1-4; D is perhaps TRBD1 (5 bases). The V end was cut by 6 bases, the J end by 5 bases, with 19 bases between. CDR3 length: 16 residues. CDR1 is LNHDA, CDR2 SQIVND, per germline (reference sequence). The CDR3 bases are TGTGCCAGTAGGGAGACGGTCGGGGGGAGAAATGAAAAACTGTTTTTT. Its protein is CASRETVGGRNEKLFF.